Sequencing of this T cell receptor beta chain was carried out in a study of T cells in Graves' hyperthyroidism and ophthalmopathy. RNA transcripts served as the template for amplifying TCR beta CDR3 regions. The primer set for the first-round RT-PCR of the TCR CDR3 was HTBI. One entry per CDR3 protein, called by TCRdb with MiXCR from the multiplex PCR reads. The data contain hundreds of thousands of distinct CDR3 sequences, 35% to 45% of them singletons. This CDR3 is built from 13 residues. Trimming shortened V by 6 bases and J by 7 bases, and 12 bases separated the two germline ends. In germline, CDR1 is SGHTA, CDR2 FQGNSA. This clonotype was detected a few times.

The source is a man younger than 35 with Graves' hyperthyroidism. The sequencing input was blood. The chain carries TRBV7-2 and TRBJ2-2, with a tentative D call TRBD2 (5 bases). The CDR3 loop is CASSFRRGGELFF. The CDR3 DNA is TGTGCCAGCAGTTTCCGTCGGGGCGGGGAGCTGTTTTTT.